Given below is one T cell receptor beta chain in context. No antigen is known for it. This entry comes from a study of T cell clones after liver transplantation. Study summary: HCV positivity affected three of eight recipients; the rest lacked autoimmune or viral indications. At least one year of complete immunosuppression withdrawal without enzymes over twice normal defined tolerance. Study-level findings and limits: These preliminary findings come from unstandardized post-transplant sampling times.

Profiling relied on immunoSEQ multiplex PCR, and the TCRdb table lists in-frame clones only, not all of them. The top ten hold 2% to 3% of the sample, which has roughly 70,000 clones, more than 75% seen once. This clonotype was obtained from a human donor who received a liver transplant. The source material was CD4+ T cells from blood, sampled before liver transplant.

The CDR3 is CASSLDSGTVAFF. CDR3 nucleotide sequence: TGTGCCAGCAGCTTAGATTCCGGGACTGTCGCTTTCTTT. The chain couples TRBV11-3 to TRBJ1-1, with a possible D match to TRBD1 (5 bases). This CDR3 is built from 13 residues. Trimming left V 0 bases short and J 11 bases short, with 13 bases between. CDR1 SGHNT and CDR2 YENEEA come from the germline V gene.